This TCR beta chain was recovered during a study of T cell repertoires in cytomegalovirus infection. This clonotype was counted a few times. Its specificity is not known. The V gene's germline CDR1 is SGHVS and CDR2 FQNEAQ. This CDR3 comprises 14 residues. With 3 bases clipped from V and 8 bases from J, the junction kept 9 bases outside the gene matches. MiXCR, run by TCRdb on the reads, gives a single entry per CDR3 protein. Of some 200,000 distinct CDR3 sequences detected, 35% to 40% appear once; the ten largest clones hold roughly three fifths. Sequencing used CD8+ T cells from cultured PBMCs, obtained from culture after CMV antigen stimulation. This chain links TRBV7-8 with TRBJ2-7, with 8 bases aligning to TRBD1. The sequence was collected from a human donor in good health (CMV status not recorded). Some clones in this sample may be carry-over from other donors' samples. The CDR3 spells CASSLSRDRTKQYF. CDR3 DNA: TGTGCCAGCAGCTTGAGCCGGGACAGGACTAAGCAGTACTTC.